The 3 T cell receptor beta chains presented below share a single source sample, sequenced in a study of OX40 agonist ivuxolimab in advanced cancers. The assay was immunoSEQ multiplex PCR, and TCRdb's table has in-frame clones only and misses some. The repertoire holds about 22,000 clones, approximately 80% seen once, with 36% in the top ten. The material sequenced was CD4+ or CD8+ T cells sorted from blood, taken in a trial of the OX40 agonist ivuxolimab. Receptors originate from an adult with an advanced solid tumor such as melanoma, head and neck, liver or kidney cancer.

This clone has just one count. The V gene is TRBV4-3, the J gene TRBJ2-1; D uncertain. Germline loops: CDR1 LGHNA, CDR2 YSLEER. The length of the CDR3 is 12 residues. Trimming shortened V by 5 bases and J by 6 bases, and 8 bases separated the two germline ends. CDR3 sequence (DNA): TGCGCCAGCAGCTACGGCCTCAATGAGCAGTTCTTC. It codes for CASSYGLNEQFF.

The genes are TRBV9 and TRBJ2-3, with D tentatively TRBD2 (6 bases). This CDR3 contains 16 residues. V gave up 0 bases and J gave up 5 bases, with 16 bases separating them. Per the germline V gene, CDR1 is SGDLS and CDR2 is YYNGEE. Here the CDR3 DNA reads TGTGCCAGCAGCGTAGAATTGGTGGGGGGAGGAGATACGCAGTATTTT. Its translation is CASSVELVGGGDTQYF.

The chain links TRBV5-1 to TRBJ2-7; D gene unclear. Trimming took off 3 bases at V and 2 bases at J, with 12 bases between the two ends. The CDR3 consists of 14 residues. The germline V gene has CDR1 SGHRS and CDR2 YFSETQ. The CDR3 bases are TGCGCCAGCAGCTATGGCACGGGCCCCTACGAGCAGTACTTC. Protein product: CASSYGTGPYEQYF.